Below, 21 T cell receptor beta chains from the same sample are listed, as sequenced in a study of blood T cells in healthy people across ages. Using a J-beta primer mix together with a sample-barcoded 5' primer, a second PCR was run for about 6 to 12 cycles. Each CDR3 protein is one row after TCRdb ran MiXCR on the 5' RACE reads. The table includes hundreds of thousands of distinct CDR3 sequences, about 48% detected once. Sequencing was performed on blood. Receptors were obtained from a man aged 30 to 45 in good health.

The V call is TRBV4-2, the J call TRBJ2-5; possibly TRBD2 for D (6 bases). With the DNA end fitting TRBJ2-7 better, the J assignment may be wrong. In germline, CDR1 is LGHNA, CDR2 YNFKEQ. The CDR3 totals 15 residues. CDR3 nucleotide sequence: TGTGCCAGCAGCCAAGGTCAGGGCGGGGCCTACGAGCAGTACTTC. It specifies CASSQGQGGAYEQYF.

The V gene is TRBV20-1, the J gene TRBJ2-6, with a tentative D call TRBD2 (5 bases). This CDR3 is built from 15 residues. Trimming took off 5 bases at V and 1 base at J, with 12 bases between the two ends. Germline assignment: CDR1 DFQATT and CDR2 SNEGSKA (reference sequence). The CDR3 coding sequence is TGCAGTGCTGATAACCGGGGATCTGGGGCCAACGTCCTGACTTTC. Protein: CSADNRGSGANVLTF.

This clonotype appeared a few times. CDR3 protein: CATSDLRVYTGGGTPNYGYTF. CDR3 in DNA: TGTGCCACCAGTGATTTGCGCGTCTACACCGGAGGGGGGACTCCTAACTATGGCTACACCTTC. The chain joins TRBV24-1 to TRBJ1-2, with D possibly TRBD1 on 6 matching bases. The V end was cut by 0 bases, the J end by 0 bases, with 25 bases between. Germline V gene lookup returns CDR1 KGHDR and CDR2 SFDVKD. The CDR3 runs to 21 residues.

V and J are TRBV18 and TRBJ2-2, with 8 bases fitting TRBD2. Germline assignment: CDR1 KGHSH and CDR2 LQKENI. V shed 5 bases and J 1 base; nucleotides not matched to a gene: 6. The CDR3 spans 16 residues. CDR3: CASSSKTSENTGELFF. The CDR3 DNA sequence: TGTGCCAGCTCATCCAAGACTAGCGAGAACACCGGGGAGCTGTTTTTT. Looking up the rest from reference TRBV18 and TRBJ2-2 gives the full variable domain: NAGVMQNPRHLVRRRGQEARLRCSPMKGHSHVYWYRQLPEEGLKFMVYLQKENIIDESGMPKERFSAEFPKEGPSILRIQQVVRGDSAAYFCASSSKTSENTGELFFGEGSRLTVL.

On this clonotype: Relative to the germline gene, one junction end is altered; a read error may explain this. The chain carries TRBV20-1 and TRBJ2-7; 9 bases line up with TRBD1. The end of the DNA aligns better with TRBJ2-4, so the J call may be wrong. The CDR3 spans 16 residues. CDR1 and CDR2 (germline): DFQATT, SNEGSKA (reference sequence). The chain's CDR3 is CSARHRTGVNKDIQYF. The CDR3, as DNA: TGCAGTGCTAGACATCGGACAGGGGTAAACAAAGACATTCAGTACTTC.

This clonotype showed up just once. This chain connects TRBV20-1 to TRBJ1-2; D may be TRBD1 (5 bases). The germline CDR1 and CDR2 sequences are DFQATT and SNEGSKA (reference sequence). Between the trimmed V and J ends, which lost 6 bases and 4 bases, there was a span of 21 bases. There are 15 residues in the CDR3. The CDR3 DNA follows: TGCAGTGCCCCCCGCTTGGTTGGGGGATTCTATGGCTACACCTTC. As protein: CSAPRLVGGFYGYTF.

This clonotype occurred a few times. The chain carries TRBV18 and TRBJ1-2, with no clear D. The length of the CDR3 is 14 residues. Looked up from germline, CDR1 is KGHSH and CDR2 is LQKENI. V dropped 5 bases and J dropped 0 bases, with 10 bases sitting between them. CDR3: CASSSSMANYGYTF. Written as DNA, the CDR3 is TGTGCCAGCTCAAGTTCCATGGCTAACTATGGCTACACCTTC.

Comment on this clonotype: A read error may account for a junction end that differs from germline. This chain joins TRBV20-1 and TRBJ2-3, with TRBD1 identical over 11 bases. Germline V gene data show CDR1 as DFQATT and CDR2 as SNEGSKA (reference sequence). This CDR3 is 16 amino acids long. The CDR3 DNA is TGCAGTGCTAGAGATCTAGGACAGGGGGCCACAGATACGCGGTATTTT. It yields the protein CSARDLGQGATDTRYF.

This clonotype occurred a few times. The chain recombines TRBV12-3 or TRBV12-4 with TRBJ1-1; D is possibly TRBD1 (6 bases). The CDR3 sequence is 15 residues long. Between the trimmed V and J ends, which lost 1 base and 0 bases, there was a span of 9 bases. Written as DNA, the CDR3 is TGTGCCAGCAGTTTAGGGACAGCCATGAACACTGAAGCTTTCTTT. As protein: CASSLGTAMNTEAFF.

The rearrangement links TRBV13 to TRBJ2-5; no definite D call. Per the germline V gene, CDR1 is PRHDT and CDR2 is FYEKMQ (reference sequence). This CDR3 is 14 amino acids long. V lost 2 bases and J lost 5, with 12 bases in between. The CDR3 spells CASSLTGLGETQYF. In nucleotides, the CDR3 is TGTGCCAGCAGCTTAACTGGCCTGGGGGAGACCCAGTACTTC.

This clonotype was picked up a small number of times. The chain carries TRBV29-1 and TRBJ1-2; no clear D gene. This CDR3 spans 13 amino acids. The V end was cut by 6 bases, the J end by 6 bases, with 17 bases between. CDR1 and CDR2 (germline): SQVTM, ANQGSEA. CDR3 residues: CSVIRRIGNGYTF. The CDR3 bases are TGCAGCGTCATCCGCAGGATTGGGAATGGCTACACCTTC.

Note on this clonotype: A read error may produce the germline difference seen at one junction end. This chain uses TRBV10-3 with TRBJ2-7; either TRBD1 or TRBD2 may supply D (5 bases each). The CDR3 runs 14 residues. Germline CDR1 and CDR2: ENHRY and SYGVKD. CDR3 nucleotides: TGTGCCATCAGTGACGGGACGGTGACCTACGAGCGGTACTTC. It translates to CAISDGTVTYERYF.

Concerning this clonotype: At one boundary the junction diverges from the germline segment, which might be a read error. This chain links TRBV7-7 with TRBJ2-1, with D tentatively TRBD2 (5 bases). Germline V gene data show CDR1 as SSHAT and CDR2 as FNYEAQ (reference sequence). The CDR3 totals 13 residues. This CDR3 is CASSLGAESPQLF. In nucleotides, the CDR3 is TGTGCTAGCAGTTTGGGAGCGGAATCCCCTCAGTTATTC.

The CDR3 DNA reads TGTGCCAGCAGGGCCGCCAGGGGGGCGGGAGGGCGCTCCTACAATGAGCAGTTCTTC. This gives the protein CASRAARGAGGRSYNEQFF. V is TRBV27 and J is TRBJ2-1, with 9 bases that match TRBD2. CDR1 is MNHEY and CDR2 is SMNVEV in the germline V gene (reference sequence). Germline trimming cut 6 bases from V and 0 bases from J; bases unmatched to any gene: 15. This CDR3 contains 19 residues.

The CDR3 region is CASSLFRGNEQYF. The CDR3 nucleotides are TGTGCCAGCAGTTTATTCAGGGGCAATGAGCAGTACTTC. The V gene is TRBV27, the J gene TRBJ2-7; D perhaps matches TRBD1 (6 bases). This CDR3 spans 13 amino acids. Per germline, CDR1 MNHEY and CDR2 SMNVEV (reference sequence). V was trimmed by 1 base and J by 7 bases, leaving 11 bases between them.

V is TRBV3-1 and J is TRBJ2-6; TRBD1 matches at 8 bases. The germline gives CDR1 LGHDT, CDR2 YNNKEL (reference sequence). V was clipped by 6 bases and J by 0 bases; unmatched bases: 7. The CDR3 is 17 residues long. CDR3 nucleotides: TGTGCCAGCAGAGAACAGGGGGTTAGCTCTGGGGCCAACGTCCTGACTTTC. This codes for CASREQGVSSGANVLTF.

This rearrangement joins TRBV12-3 or TRBV12-4 to TRBJ1-6; maybe TRBD1 (5 bases). The V end lost 5 bases, the J end lost 8 bases, and 16 bases lay between the germline ends. CDR3 size: 15 residues. This CDR3 reads CASSPLGRGDSPLHF. The CDR3 DNA follows: TGTGCCAGCAGTCCGCTGGGGCGCGGAGATTCACCCCTCCACTTT.

Ten or more counts support this clonotype. The rearrangement joins TRBV27 to TRBJ2-7, with 9 positions matching TRBD1. The CDR3 consists of 14 residues. CDR1 and CDR2 (germline): MNHEY, SMNVEV (reference sequence). Losses at the gene ends were 10 bases for V and 5 bases for J; bases not matched to a gene: 12. The CDR3 is CAIRPGQGNHEQYF. The CDR3 DNA sequence: TGTGCCATTCGACCGGGACAGGGAAATCACGAGCAGTACTTC.

The rearrangement uses TRBV3-1 and TRBJ2-1, with 9 nucleotides matching TRBD2. CDR1 and CDR2 from the germline V gene are LGHDT and YNNKEL (reference sequence). CDR3 size: 16 residues. V shed 4 bases and J 0 bases; nucleotides not matched to a gene: 4. The CDR3 protein is CASSLTSGRSYNEQFF. The CDR3 nucleotides are TGTGCCAGCAGCCTGACTAGCGGCCGCTCCTACAATGAGCAGTTCTTC.

This clonotype was seen ten or more times. The chain joins TRBV4-2 to TRBJ2-7; TRBD2 agrees at 10 bases. This CDR3 region has 15 residues. With 0 bases clipped from V and 4 bases from J, the junction kept 3 bases outside the gene matches. Germline V lookup: CDR1 LGHNA, CDR2 YNFKEQ. DNA of the CDR3: TGTGCCAGCAGCCAAGAATCTAGCGGGGGTTACGAGCAGTACTTC. Residues: CASSQESSGGYEQYF.

V is TRBV5-5 and J is TRBJ1-6; 8 bases are shared with TRBD1. Trimming removed 0 bases from V and 7 bases from J; junction bases left unmatched: 6. CDR1 is SGHKS and CDR2 is YYEKEE in the germline V gene (reference sequence). The CDR3 length is 16 residues. DNA for the CDR3: TGTGCCAGCAGCTTGGATAGCAGGGGGCGAAATTCACCCCTCCACTTT. Its translation: CASSLDSRGRNSPLHF.